These 22 T cell receptor beta chains share one sample of origin, sequenced in a study of blood T cells in healthy people across ages. Sample-barcoded 5' priming and a J-beta primer mix drove a second PCR of about 6 to 12 cycles. In TCRdb, the 5' RACE reads were re-called with MiXCR into one record per CDR3 protein. Of 730,000 or so distinct CDR3 sequences in the sample, 40% to 50% were seen once. The specimen was blood. Receptors were obtained from a man older than 75 in good health.

The chain is built from TRBV20-1 and TRBJ2-5; D ambiguous. The germline CDR1 and CDR2 sequences are DFQATT and SNEGSKA (reference sequence). This CDR3 spans 13 amino acids. Trimming removed 5 bases from V and 11 bases from J, with 21 bases in between. This CDR3 reads CSAHRALPNEQYF. DNA of the CDR3: TGCAGTGCTCACCGGGCCCTGCCCAATGAGCAGTACTTC.

Regarding this clonotype: With a much larger clone just one base away, this may be a read error. V gene TRBV27 combines with J gene TRBJ2-7; 7 bases align to TRBD1. Germline CDR1 is MNHEY and CDR2 is SMNVEV (reference sequence). The J segment lost 2 bases and the V segment lost 7 bases, leaving 11 bases of the junction unmatched. The CDR3 runs 15 residues. CDR3: CASIPRRQGPYEQYF. The CDR3 bases are TGTGCCAGCATTCCTAGGAGACAGGGCCCCTACGAGCAGTACTTC.

Concerning this clonotype: A single base separates this from a much larger clone, so it may be a read error. The chain recombines TRBV29-1 with TRBJ2-5, with D maybe TRBD2 (6 bases). The CDR3 loop spans 11 amino acids. From germline, CDR1 is SQVTM and CDR2 ANQGSEA. In nucleotides, the CDR3 is TGCAGCGGTGAAAGGGAGGTGGCCCAGTACTTC. Translating gives CSGEREVAQYF.

The chain recombines TRBV6-2 or TRBV6-3 with TRBJ2-1; no clear D. The CDR3 spans 14 residues. The germline V gene has CDR1 MNHEY and CDR2 SVGEGT. Trimming pared 7 bases from V and 1 base from J, leaving 11 bases between. Written as DNA, the CDR3 is TGTGCCAGCACCCTAGGGCTATCCTACAATGAGCAGTTCTTC. Encoded protein: CASTLGLSYNEQFF.

The chain links TRBV5-1 to TRBJ2-5; maybe TRBD2 (6 bases). The germline V gene encodes CDR1 SGHRS and CDR2 YFSETQ. V was clipped by 5 bases and J by 4 bases, with 9 bases between them. This CDR3 has 12 residues. CDR3 protein: CASSGDLETQYF. CDR3 nucleotide sequence: TGCGCCAGCAGTGGGGACTTAGAGACCCAGTACTTC.

V and J are TRBV7-6 and TRBJ2-2; D is possibly TRBD2 (6 bases). The CDR3 totals 16 residues. Trimming left V 4 bases short and J 5 bases short, with 17 bases between. Germline values: CDR1 SGHVS, CDR2 FNYEAQ. The CDR3 DNA is TGTGCCAGCAGCTCACGACTAGACGCCGGGACCGGGGAGCTGTTTTTT. This sequence encodes CASSSRLDAGTGELFF.

In its sample, this clonotype was seen a few times. V gene TRBV5-8 combines with J gene TRBJ1-5; D unresolved. Trimming removed 4 bases from V and 6 bases from J, with 11 bases in between. Germline assignment: CDR1 SGHTS and CDR2 YDEGEE. The CDR3 runs to 13 residues. CDR3 nucleotide sequence: TGTGCCAGCAGCCTTATCCCGGGTCAGCCCCAGCATTTT. Translation gives CASSLIPGQPQHF.

A few counts support this clonotype. The chain couples TRBV20-1 to TRBJ2-3; 15 bases align to TRBD2. CDR1 DFQATT and CDR2 SNEGSKA come from the germline V gene (reference sequence). The CDR3 has 17 residues. After removal of 4 bases from V and 2 bases from J, the junction contained 7 bases not matched to a gene. The CDR3 DNA follows: TGCAGTGCTAAGGGACTAGCGGGGGGAGCCCCCACAGATACGCAGTATTTT. Amino acid sequence: CSAKGLAGGAPTDTQYF.

This clonotype has just a few counts. The chain links TRBV7-2 to TRBJ2-1; TRBD1 agrees at 9 bases. This CDR3 comprises 15 residues. CDR1 and CDR2 (germline): SGHTA, FQGNSA. Germline trimming cut 3 bases from V and 7 bases from J; bases unmatched to any gene: 7. DNA of the CDR3: TGTGCCAGCAGCTTGGGGGGGACAGGGATGAATGAGCAGTTCTTC. The encoded protein is CASSLGGTGMNEQFF.

The J gene is TRBJ1-2, the V gene TRBV6-1; the match to TRBD1 covers 7 bases. CDR1 is MNHNS, CDR2 SASEGT, per germline. The CDR3 is made up of 13 amino acids. J lost 7 bases, V lost 0 bases, and 2 bases had no gene match. The CDR3 DNA is TGTGCCAGCAGTGAAGCGGGGGACAGTGGCTACACCTTC. Amino acid sequence: CASSEAGDSGYTF.

The chain links TRBV5-1 to TRBJ2-1; TRBD2 agrees at 8 bases. This CDR3 has 15 residues. J gave up 2 bases and V 7 bases, and 8 bases lay outside the gene matches. Looked up from germline, CDR1 is SGHRS and CDR2 is YFSETQ. CDR3 in DNA: TGCGCCAGCCGGGGGGACGGGAGGGCCTACAATGAGCAGTTCTTC. Translation: CASRGDGRAYNEQFF.

This chain links TRBV20-1 with TRBJ2-6; no clear D. The V gene's germline CDR1 is DFQATT and CDR2 SNEGSKA (reference sequence). V was clipped by 0 bases and J by 2 bases, with 11 bases between them. The CDR3 length is 16 residues. The CDR3 spells CSARDGRSPGANVLTF. The CDR3 DNA sequence: TGCAGTGCTAGAGATGGAAGGTCACCTGGGGCCAACGTCCTGACTTTC.

The J gene is TRBJ1-2, the V gene TRBV20-1; 9 nucleotides match TRBD1. V lost 2 bases and J lost 7; bases outside the gene matches: 2. The germline V gene encodes CDR1 DFQATT and CDR2 SNEGSKA (reference sequence). The CDR3 spans 12 residues. CDR3 residues: CSARYRGLGYTF. CDR3 DNA sequence: TGCAGTGCTAGATACAGGGGGCTTGGCTACACCTTC.

In this sample, this clonotype turned up many times. The chain employs TRBV10-3 and TRBJ2-5; D possibly uses TRBD1 or TRBD2 (5 bases each). The CDR3 has 13 residues. V lost 2 bases and J lost 11, with 15 bases in between. Per germline, CDR1 ENHRY and CDR2 SYGVKD. The CDR3 DNA sequence: TGTGCCATCAGTGAGGCCAGTGGGGGAGAGCAGTACTTC. Amino acid sequence: CAISEASGGEQYF.

In its sample, this clonotype was seen many times. The J gene is TRBJ2-1, the V gene TRBV29-1; perhaps TRBD2 as D (5 bases). Trimming took 6 bases from V and 8 from J, leaving 8 bases between them. Germline V gene lookup returns CDR1 SQVTM and CDR2 ANQGSEA. There are 10 residues in the CDR3. Written as DNA, the CDR3 is TGCAGCGTCGGGGTGGATGAGCAGTTCTTC. Its protein is CSVGVDEQFF.

The chain carries TRBV7-2 and TRBJ2-3; D may be TRBD1 (6 bases). The V gene lost 5 bases and the J gene lost 1 base, with 13 bases spanning the gap. Per germline, CDR1 SGHTA and CDR2 FQGNSA. This CDR3 has 15 residues. CDR3 coding DNA: TGTGCCAGCAGCACGGGACAACCGGGCACAGATACGCAGTATTTT. This translates into CASSTGQPGTDTQYF. Full variable domain (rest looked up from reference TRBV7-2 and TRBJ2-3): GAGVSQSPSNKVTEKGKDVELRCDPISGHTALYWYRQSLGQGLEFLIYFQGNSAPDKSGLPSDRFSAERTGGSVSTLTIQRTQQEDSAVYLCASSTGQPGTDTQYFGPGTRLTVL.

The CDR3 sequence: CASSPSASGVPYNEQFF. The DNA of the CDR3 is TGTGCCAGCAGCCCCTCGGCTAGCGGGGTCCCCTACAATGAGCAGTTCTTC. The genes are TRBV7-3 and TRBJ2-1; 9 positions agree with TRBD2. Germline V gene sequence: CDR1 SGHTA, CDR2 FQGTGA. J gave up 2 bases and V 5 bases, and 10 bases lay outside the gene matches. The CDR3 has 17 residues. The variable domain in full, with the rest retrieved from reference TRBV7-3 and TRBJ2-1, is GAGVSQTPSNKVTEKGKYVELRCDPISGHTALYWYRQSLGQGPEFLIYFQGTGAADDSGLPNDRFFAVRPEGSVSTLKIQRTERGDSAVYLCASSPSASGVPYNEQFFGPGTRLTVL.

The chain couples TRBV2 to TRBJ2-2; 14 nucleotides align to TRBD2. Germline assignment: CDR1 SNHLY and CDR2 FYNNEI. Losses at the gene ends were 6 bases for V and 4 bases for J; bases not matched to a gene: 1. The CDR3 length is 15 residues. The CDR3 bases are TGTGCCAGCAGGACTAGCGGGGGGGTCACCGGGGAGCTGTTTTTT. Protein sequence: CASRTSGGVTGELFF. Variable domain in full (rest from reference TRBV2 and TRBJ2-2): EPEVTQTPSHQVTQMGQEVILRCVPISNHLYFYWYRQILGQKVEFLVSFYNNEISEKSEIFDDQFSVERPDGSNFTLKIRSTKLEDSAMYFCASRTSGGVTGELFFGEGSRLTVL.

This clonotype was counted only a few times. The rearrangement joins TRBV4-2 to TRBJ1-2; D gene ambiguous. From germline, CDR1 is LGHNA and CDR2 YNFKEQ. The ends were cut back, 2 bases at V and 4 bases at J, with 11 bases in the middle. CDR3 length: 14 amino acids. The CDR3 DNA follows: TGTGCCAGCAGCCAATCCTCAGCCGGCTATGGCTACACCTTC. Translating gives CASSQSSAGYGYTF.

This chain joins TRBV28 and TRBJ2-3; 7 positions match TRBD2. This CDR3 comprises 15 residues. The V segment lost 11 bases and the J segment 1 base; nucleotides outside the gene matches: 12. Germline V CDR1 and CDR2: MDHEN, SYDVKM. CDR3 in DNA: TGTGCCGTTCAAAGCGGGACCCGGGGCACAGATACGCAGTATTTT. Translation gives CAVQSGTRGTDTQYF.

This clonotype was seen ten or more times. The chain joins TRBV4-3 to TRBJ2-6, with D possibly being TRBD1 (6 bases). The CDR3 has 14 residues. The V gene lost 4 bases and the J gene lost 9 bases, with 13 bases spanning the gap. The germline gives CDR1 LGHNA, CDR2 YSLEER. The CDR3 sequence: CASSPSTGFNVLTF. As DNA, the CDR3 is TGCGCCAGCAGCCCATCGACAGGTTTCAACGTCCTGACTTTC.

The chain carries TRBV10-1 and TRBJ2-1; weak D call: TRBD1 (5 bases). Germline-derived CDR1 and CDR2 are WNHNN and SYGVQD (reference sequence). CDR3 length equals 15 residues. With 3 bases removed from V and 5 bases from J, the gap between germline ends came to 14 bases. The CDR3 loop reads CASSDAQGYNNEQFF. CDR3 in DNA: TGCGCCAGCAGTGATGCCCAGGGATACAACAATGAGCAGTTCTTC.